These 2 T cell receptor beta chains share one sample of origin, sequenced in a study of blood T cell repertoires in COVID-19. Sequencing was performed with immunoSEQ multiplex PCR; in TCRdb, only in-frame clones are kept and a portion is missing. Seen here are some 200,000 clones, approximately 87% observed once, and the top ten hold about 2%. Sequences were obtained from peripheral blood. The receptors here all came from a woman aged 45-65 years with acute or convalescent COVID-19.

This clone was observed a single time. The rearrangement joins TRBV3-1 (or the pseudogene TRBV3-2) to TRBJ2-1; D is ambiguous. The CDR3 is 14 amino acids. Germline lookup yields CDR1 LGHDT and CDR2 YNNKEL (reference sequence). V lost 4 bases, J lost 0 bases, and 7 bases lay in between. CDR3 region: CASSLFGSYNEQFF. The DNA of the CDR3 is TGTGCCAGCAGCCTCTTCGGCTCCTACAATGAGCAGTTCTTC.

V gene TRBV27 combines with J gene TRBJ2-2; 11 positions match TRBD2. In germline, CDR1 is MNHEY, CDR2 SMNVEV (reference sequence). The CDR3 is 16 amino acids. The trim removed 7 bases at V and 9 bases at J, leaving 13 bases unmatched. The CDR3 DNA sequence: TGTGCCAGCAACCCTAGCGGGGGGCTAAGGGGCAGGGAGCTGTTTTTT. Translated: CASNPSGGLRGRELFF.